This T cell receptor beta chain came from a study of naive and memory T cell subsets. This CDR3 spans 12 amino acids. Germline-derived CDR1 and CDR2 are SGHRS and YFSETQ. The V gene end was trimmed by 3 bases and the J gene end by 6 bases; junction bases not matched to a gene: 2. Treatment defined: skin biopsy from PPD injection site in Mantoux-positive individual. The library had UMIs added by 3' ligation of an oligonucleotide to TCR cDNA. Four PCR rounds used nested alpha and beta constant region primers plus the SP2 primer. TCRdb processed the UMI-ligation and nested PCR reads anew with MiXCR; each CDR3 protein has one entry. The sample consists of fewer than 35,000 distinct CDR3 sequences, roughly 6.6% of them appearing once.

The input for sequencing was skin, taken from a tuberculin skin test site. The V and J genes are TRBV5-1 and TRBJ1-2, with 7 bases aligning to TRBD1. The origin of this receptor is an adult in good health. This chain's CDR3 is CASSYRGDGYTF. As DNA, the CDR3 is TGCGCCAGCAGCTACAGGGGAGATGGCTACACCTTC.